The rows below give T cell receptor beta chains drawn from one sample of a study of blood T cell repertoires in COVID-19. Sequenced by immunoSEQ multiplex PCR; TCRdb stores in-frame clones only, minus some. The sample contains fewer than 400,000 clones, around 87% of which appear only once. Material for sequencing was peripheral blood. The receptors here all came from a human donor in a cohort sampled during active COVID-19. Both conserved end residues are part of each CDR3. A D gene is named only where the DNA matches it firmly. Clone size is shown for a subset of rows, as once, few, many or a class of expanded clone.

CDR3 DNA,CDR3 protein,D gene,V gene,J gene,clone size
TGTGCCAGCAGCTACGAGGATGAGCAGTTCTTC,CASSYEDEQFF,-,TRBV7-9,TRBJ2-1,few
TGTGCCAGCAGTATACAGGTCTCTGGAAACACCATATATTTT,CASSIQVSGNTIYF,-,TRBV2,TRBJ1-3,-
TGTGCCAGCTCGCCTGGGGGGGCCCCAGATACGCAGTATTTT,CASSPGGAPDTQYF,-,TRBV18,TRBJ2-3,-
TGTGCCTGTGGACAGAATTCTCAGCCCCAGCATTTT,CACGQNSQPQHF,-,TRBV30,TRBJ1-5,few
TGTGCCACCAGCAGAGATAGGGCTAGCGGGAGGTACGAGCAGTACTTC,CATSRDRASGRYEQYF,TRBD2,TRBV15,TRBJ2-7,-
TGTGCCTGGAGTGGGTTAAGGGAGTCTAGAGCTTTCTTT,CAWSGLRESRAFF,-,TRBV30,TRBJ1-1,once
TGTGCCAGCAGTGATATTAATCTAGCGGGGGGGGAGACCCAGTACTTC,CASSDINLAGGETQYF,TRBD2,TRBV2,TRBJ2-5,-
TGTGCCAGCAGCTTTACCGGGCGGGGGGGTAATGAGCAGTTCTTC,CASSFTGRGGNEQFF,TRBD2,TRBV11-2,TRBJ2-1,-
TGTGCCAGCAGCTTAGAGGGTTTCTTCTTGATAGCCCCAGAGACCCAGTACTTC,CASSLEGFFLIAPETQYF,-,TRBV11-2,TRBJ2-5,once
TGTGCCAGCAGCCCCACCCGACTAGCGGGGTTAAGTGAGCAGTTCTTC,CASSPTRLAGLSEQFF,TRBD2,TRBV7-2,TRBJ2-1,-
TGTGCCAGCAGGACAGGGGCCACTAATGAAAAACTGTTTTTT,CASRTGATNEKLFF,TRBD1,TRBV2,TRBJ1-4,-
TGTGCCAGCAGTCGGACTAGCGGGAATAACTACGAGCAGTACTTC,CASSRTSGNNYEQYF,TRBD2,TRBV6-5,TRBJ2-7,-
TGTGCCATCAGTGAGTCACAGGGCCCCATGAACACTGAAGCTTTCTTT,CAISESQGPMNTEAFF,-,TRBV10-3,TRBJ1-1,-
TGTGCCAGCAGCGTTGTCGGGAGCTCCTACGAGCAGTACTTC,CASSVVGSSYEQYF,-,TRBV7-9,TRBJ2-7,-
TGTGCCAGCAGCGTAAGACCGACCGGGACAGGGGAGAGAAACACCATATATTTT,CASSVRPTGTGERNTIYF,TRBD1,TRBV9,TRBJ1-3,-
TGTGCCAGCAGGCAGGTGACTATGGGGGAGCAGTACTTC,CASRQVTMGEQYF,-,TRBV6-5,TRBJ2-7,-
TGTGCCAGCGGTCAGACAGGGAGGACCGGGGAGCTGTTTTTT,CASGQTGRTGELFF,-,TRBV25-1,TRBJ2-2,-
TGTGCCACCAGCAGAGACCAGATCGATCAGCCCCAGCATTTT,CATSRDQIDQPQHF,-,TRBV15,TRBJ1-5,-
TGTGCCAGCAGCTTAGATTTGGTACAGTCCCTTGGTGAGCAGTTCTTC,CASSLDLVQSLGEQFF,-,TRBV11-2,TRBJ2-1,-
TGTGCCAGCAGCTTAGCCGTCCCCGGGGGGCATGAAAAACTGTTTTTT,CASSLAVPGGHEKLFF,-,TRBV7-8,TRBJ1-4,-
TGTGCCAGCAGTTCACTGGGGACAGCCTTGAACACTGAAGCTTTCTTT,CASSSLGTALNTEAFF,TRBD1,TRBV28,TRBJ1-1,-
TGTGCCAGCAGTCCCCGGGCCCTCCGAGGGGAGACCCAGTACTTC,CASSPRALRGETQYF,-,TRBV27,TRBJ2-5,-
TGTGCCAGCAGCAAGCCGGGTCCTAGCACAGATACGCAGTATTTT,CASSKPGPSTDTQYF,-,TRBV21-1,TRBJ2-3,once
TGTGCCATCAGTGGGAGAGGTTATCGGCAGTACTTC,CAISGRGYRQYF,-,TRBV10-3,TRBJ2-7,-
TGCGCCAGCAGCCCATTCGAGGGGGCAAGTTCACCCCTCCACTTT,CASSPFEGASSPLHF,TRBD1,TRBV5-1,TRBJ1-6,-
TGTGCCAGCAGCGTTGGCGGGGATTCACCCCTCCACTTT,CASSVGGDSPLHF,-,TRBV9,TRBJ1-6,-
TGTGCCACCAGTGACCGGACAGGCGAAGCTTTCTTT,CATSDRTGEAFF,TRBD1,TRBV24-1,TRBJ1-1,-
TGTGCCTGGAGTGGAACCTCGGACAGGGGATTATATGGCTACACCTTC,CAWSGTSDRGLYGYTF,TRBD1,TRBV30,TRBJ1-2,-
TGTGCCTGGAGTGTACTACAGGGGGATTCACCCCTCCACTTT,CAWSVLQGDSPLHF,TRBD1,TRBV30,TRBJ1-6,-
TGTGCCAGCAGCCTACAGACGGGACAGGGGAACTACGAGCAGTACTTC,CASSLQTGQGNYEQYF,TRBD1,TRBV7-8,TRBJ2-7,-
TGCGCCAGCAGCTTAGTACCCACGGGACAGGGGGCAGGCTACACCTTC,CASSLVPTGQGAGYTF,TRBD1,TRBV5-1,TRBJ1-2,-
TGTGCCAGTAGTATGAAAGCCTTCACTGAAGCTTTCTTT,CASSMKAFTEAFF,-,TRBV19,TRBJ1-1,many
TGTGCCAGCAGCTCACCAGGGGCCAGTCCAGATACGCAGTATTTT,CASSSPGASPDTQYF,-,TRBV7-3,TRBJ2-3,once
TGTGCCAGCAGCCTCACGAGGTGGAACTCTGGGGCCAACGTCCTGACTTTC,CASSLTRWNSGANVLTF,-,TRBV9,TRBJ2-6,-